This entry concerns a single T cell receptor beta chain. Its antigen is not known. Using unique molecular identifiers, the investigators prepared the TCRbeta library. TCRdb redid the calling of the PCR reads with MiXCR, one entry per CDR3 protein. This table holds around 580,000 distinct CDR3 sequences, more than 20% found once. These data belong to a study of T-cell reconstitution after alpha-beta-depleted transplantation in children. Whole-study results and caveats: After one year, T-cell counts and TCRbeta diversity mostly came from new T cells. From surviving recipient T cells and thymic progenitors came the high day-60 TCRbeta diversity observed in some patients. In patients about two months after transplant, alpha-beta T cells reportedly arose from several hundred expanded graft clones.

This CDR3 is 20 amino acids long. Looked up from germline, CDR1 is SGDLS and CDR2 is YYNGEE. V lost 0 bases, J lost 0 bases, and 14 bases stayed unmatched. This clonotype was sampled from a boy under two years old who had a stem cell transplant for acute myeloid leukemia, so the T cells may come from the graft donor. The sample here was PBMCs, mostly from graft donor cells, taken 360 days after TCRalphabeta/CD19-depleted stem cell transplant. V gene TRBV9 combines with J gene TRBJ2-1, with TRBD2 identical over 8 bases. CDR3 protein: CASSVVSGGLTLSSYNEQFF. As DNA, the CDR3 is TGTGCCAGCAGCGTAGTGAGCGGGGGCCTTACCTTAAGCTCCTACAATGAGCAGTTCTTC.